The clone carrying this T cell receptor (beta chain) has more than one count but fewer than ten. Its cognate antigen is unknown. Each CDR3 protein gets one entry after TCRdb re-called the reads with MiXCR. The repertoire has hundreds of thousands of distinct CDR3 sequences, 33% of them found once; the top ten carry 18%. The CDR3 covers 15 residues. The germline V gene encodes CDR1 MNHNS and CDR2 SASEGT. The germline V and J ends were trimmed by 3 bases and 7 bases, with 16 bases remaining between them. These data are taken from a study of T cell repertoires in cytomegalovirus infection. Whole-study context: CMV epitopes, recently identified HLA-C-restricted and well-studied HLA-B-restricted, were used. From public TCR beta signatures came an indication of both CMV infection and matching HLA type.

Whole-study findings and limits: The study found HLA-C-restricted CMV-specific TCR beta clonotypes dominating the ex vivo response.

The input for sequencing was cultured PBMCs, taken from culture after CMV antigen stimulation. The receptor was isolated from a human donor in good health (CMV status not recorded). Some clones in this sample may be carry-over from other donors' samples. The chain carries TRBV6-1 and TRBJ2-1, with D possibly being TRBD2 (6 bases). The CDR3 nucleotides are TGTGCCAGCAGTGAGATAACCGGGACTCGGAATGAGCAGTTCTTC. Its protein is CASSEITGTRNEQFF.